The 12 T cell receptor beta chains presented below share a single source sample, sequenced in a study of OX40 agonist ivuxolimab in advanced cancers. Sequenced by immunoSEQ multiplex PCR; TCRdb stores in-frame clones only, minus some. The table records some 100,000 clones, roughly 94% of them present only once. The sequencing here drew on CD4+ or CD8+ T cells sorted from blood, taken in a trial of the OX40 agonist ivuxolimab. These TCRs come from an adult with an advanced solid tumor such as melanoma, head and neck, liver or kidney cancer.

The chain couples TRBV13 to TRBJ2-5, with TRBD1 matching 8 bases. Germline V gives CDR1 PRHDT, CDR2 FYEKMQ (reference sequence). The CDR3 contains 14 residues. The trim removed 5 bases at V and 5 bases at J, leaving 7 bases unmatched. The CDR3 here is CASSIQGERETQYF. Here the CDR3 DNA reads TGTGCCAGCAGCATACAGGGGGAGAGGGAGACCCAGTACTTC.

V and J are TRBV27 and TRBJ2-1; tentatively, D is TRBD1 (5 bases). This CDR3 is built from 14 residues. Trimming stripped 3 bases from V and 10 bases from J, with 16 bases between. The V gene's germline CDR1 is MNHEY and CDR2 SMNVEV (reference sequence). The CDR3 is CASSFTPGRGEQFF. DNA of the CDR3: TGTGCCAGCAGTTTCACCCCCGGAAGGGGCGAGCAGTTCTTC.

This chain uses TRBV30 with TRBJ2-3, with unresolved D. Trimming shortened V by 0 bases and J by 1 base, and 8 bases separated the two germline ends. The CDR3 totals 14 residues. The V gene's germline CDR1 is GTSNPN and CDR2 SVGIG (reference sequence). The chain's CDR3 is CAWSVPLGTDTQYF. The CDR3 DNA reads as TGTGCCTGGAGTGTACCGCTGGGCACAGATACGCAGTATTTT. Full variable domain (rest looked up from reference TRBV30 and TRBJ2-3): SQTIHQWPATLVQPVGSPLSLECTVEGTSNPNLYWYRQAAGRGLQLLFYSVGIGQISSEVPQNLSASRPQDRQFILSSKKLLLSDSGFYLCAWSVPLGTDTQYFGPGTRLTVL.

This clone was detected once. The J gene is TRBJ2-7, the V gene TRBV7-2, with 7 bases fitting TRBD1. Germline V gene sequence: CDR1 SGHTA, CDR2 FQGNSA. The CDR3 runs to 15 residues. V was pared by 5 bases and J by 3 bases, with 10 bases of the junction left unmatched. The CDR3 loop reads CASSPPGQDYYEQYF. The CDR3 nucleotides read TGTGCCAGCAGCCCCCCTGGACAGGATTACTACGAGCAGTACTTC.

The gene calls are TRBV2 and TRBJ2-7; D tentatively fits TRBD1 or TRBD2 (5 bases each). The V gene lost 3 bases and the J gene lost 3 bases, with 9 bases spanning the gap. This CDR3 spans 13 amino acids. Per the germline V gene, CDR1 is SNHLY and CDR2 is FYNNEI. The CDR3 sequence is CASSDRDLYEQYF. For the CDR3, the DNA is TGTGCCAGCAGTGACCGGGACCTCTACGAGCAGTACTTC. Supplemented by reference TRBV2 and TRBJ2-7, the full variable domain reads EPEVTQTPSHQVTQMGQEVILRCVPISNHLYFYWYRQILGQKVEFLVSFYNNEISEKSEIFDDQFSVERPDGSNFTLKIRSTKLEDSAMYFCASSDRDLYEQYFGPGTRLTVT.

This clone showed up just once. V usage is TRBV5-4 and J usage is TRBJ2-7; 7 bases agree with TRBD2. The J segment lost 2 bases and the V segment lost 4 bases, leaving 6 bases of the junction unmatched. This CDR3 has 14 residues. Germline values: CDR1 SGHNT, CDR2 YYREEE (reference sequence). The CDR3 loop reads CASSGGLGAYEQYF. CDR3 nucleotides: TGTGCCAGCAGCGGCGGACTAGGCGCCTACGAGCAGTACTTC.

The genes are TRBV6-7 and TRBJ1-4, with D possibly TRBD1 on 5 matching bases. TRBV6-7 is marked as an open reading frame, function uncertain. V was cut by 5 bases and J by 8 bases, with 15 bases left in between. The CDR3 length is 14 residues. Written as DNA, the CDR3 is TGTGCCAGCAGTACCCCCGGGGGACGAGAAAAACTGTTTTTT. Protein sequence: CASSTPGGREKLFF.

V gene TRBV20-1 combines with J gene TRBJ2-3; D gene uncertain. The CDR3 consists of 10 residues. Deletions cut 8 bases from V and 6 bases from J, with 9 bases between. Germline V lookup: CDR1 DFQATT, CDR2 SNEGSKA (reference sequence). The CDR3 sequence: CSPIGDTQYF. CDR3 coding DNA: TGCAGTCCGATCGGGGATACGCAGTATTTT.

The genes are TRBV27 and TRBJ2-7; 7 bases line up with TRBD1. V gave up 2 bases and J gave up 6 bases; unmatched junction bases: 4. CDR3 size: 13 residues. Germline CDR1 is MNHEY and CDR2 is SMNVEV (reference sequence). The CDR3 DNA reads as TGTGCCAGCAGTTTAGCAGGGGGTCGCGAGCAGTACTTC. Residues: CASSLAGGREQYF.

A note on this clone: Other DNA sequences in the same sample also yield this CDR3. The genes are TRBV27 and TRBJ2-1, with 7 bases identical to TRBD2. This CDR3 spans 14 amino acids. J was trimmed by 3 bases and V by 8 bases; bases with no gene match: 7. CDR1 MNHEY and CDR2 SMNVEV come from the germline V gene (reference sequence). The CDR3, as DNA: TGTGCCAGCTCCCTTGGCGGGGGCTACAATGAGCAGTTCTTC. Encoded protein: CASSLGGGYNEQFF.

This chain connects TRBV30 to TRBJ2-6; D call uncertain. The CDR3 is 16 amino acids. Trimming left V 2 bases short and J 2 bases short, with 13 bases between. Looked up from germline, CDR1 is GTSNPN and CDR2 is SVGIG (reference sequence). CDR3 sequence reads: CAWSHSLDPGANVLTF. CDR3 DNA: TGTGCCTGGAGTCACAGTTTGGACCCTGGGGCCAACGTCCTGACTTTC.

V is TRBV15 and J is TRBJ2-1, with TRBD2 identical over 12 bases. The junction had 6 bases not matched to a gene; V was cut back by 1 base and J by 8 bases. The germline V gene encodes CDR1 LNHNV and CDR2 YYDKDF (reference sequence). CDR3 size: 16 residues. The chain's CDR3 is CATSRVGLAGSDEQFF. CDR3 DNA: TGTGCCACCAGCAGAGTGGGACTAGCGGGTTCCGATGAGCAGTTCTTC.